This T cell receptor beta chain was identified in a study of identical twins. The V gene's germline CDR1 is DFQATT and CDR2 SNEGSKA (reference sequence). CDR3 length equals 17 residues. TCRdb reanalysed the 5' RACE reads using MiXCR and keeps one entry per CDR3 protein. The sample has about 330,000 distinct CDR3 sequences, around an eighth seen once. A note on this clonotype: A read error may account for a junction end that differs from germline.

The data also belong to a second study, concerning yellow fever vaccine responses in identical twins.

The sample taken for sequencing was CD8+ T cells sorted from blood. This sequence originates from a woman aged 18 to 35 in good health. The chain joins TRBV20-1 to TRBJ2-3, with D perhaps matching TRBD2 (5 bases). The CDR3 is CSARSYSLQPSTDTLYF. The CDR3 bases are TGCAGTGCTAGATCCTACTCTCTGCAGCCTAGCACAGATACGCTGTATTTT.